A single T cell receptor beta chain is shown here with its context. Its antigen is unknown. Cohort: HPV-negative, locally advanced oral cavity squamous cell carcinoma patients. Most PBMC samples had about 520 ng input DNA in six replicates. The table came from immunoSEQ multiplex PCR; TCRdb's copy has only in-frame clones and leaves some out. The sample comprises 15,000 to 20,000 clones, 60% to 80% of which are singletons, and under 3% rests with the top ten. This record comes from a study of neoadjuvant anti-PD-1 for oral cavity cancer. Background on the study: Patients without progression got a fourth dose around day 43.

General observations from the study: Each response group had just a few patients in TCR analyses.

The germline V gene encodes CDR1 SGHRS and CDR2 YFSETQ. With 3 bases removed from V and 2 bases from J, the gap between germline ends came to 11 bases. This CDR3 has 14 amino acids. This material consisted of PBMCs, taken before nivolumab (anti-PD-1) treatment. This chain uses TRBV5-1 with TRBJ2-5; D is possibly TRBD1 (6 bases). The clonotype originates from a person aged 40 to 85 with oral cavity squamous cell carcinoma. The CDR3 spells CASSSGDRQETQYF. CDR3 in DNA: TGCGCCAGCAGCTCAGGGGATCGGCAAGAGACCCAGTACTTC.